The next 2 T cell receptor beta chains were all read from a single sample in a study of T-cell reconstitution after alpha-beta-depleted transplantation in children. The authors prepared the TCRbeta library with unique molecular identifiers. TCRdb called the PCR reads again in MiXCR, with one record for every CDR3 protein. This sample has about 580,000 distinct CDR3 sequences, with 23% found just once. The material was PBMCs, mostly from graft donor cells, obtained 360 days after TCRalphabeta/CD19-depleted stem cell transplant. The receptors shown here come from a boy less than two years old who had a stem cell transplant for acute myeloid leukemia, so the T cells may come from the graft donor.

The V call is TRBV12-3 or TRBV12-4, the J call TRBJ2-3; D not certain. The CDR3 has 14 amino acids. The V and J ends lost 0 bases and 3 bases respectively, with 7 bases between them. CDR3 in amino acids: CASSLAVRTDTQYF. CDR3 sequence (DNA): TGTGCCAGCAGTTTAGCGGTGAGAACAGATACGCAGTATTTT.

This clonotype has at least ten counts. The gene calls are TRBV20-1 and TRBJ1-1, with D perhaps TRBD1 (6 bases). The CDR3 is made up of 13 amino acids. Germline values: CDR1 DFQATT, CDR2 SNEGSKA (reference sequence). V was shortened by 5 bases and J by 4 bases, with 14 bases between the two germline ends. The CDR3 spells CSALQGLGTEAFF. CDR3 nucleotide sequence: TGCAGTGCTTTACAGGGTTTGGGCACTGAAGCTTTCTTT.